Listed below are T cell receptor beta chains from one sample, sequenced in a study of radiotherapy plus CTLA-4 blockade in lung cancer. Method: immunoSEQ multiplex PCR; TCRdb's copy keeps in-frame clones and lacks some. The sample shows about 82,000 clones, 72% of them seen only once. Sample: peripheral blood, taken from a patient treated with radiotherapy plus ipilimumab. These receptors all come from a human donor with non-small cell lung cancer that progressed on radiotherapy plus ipilimumab. CDR3s include the opening cysteine and the closing phenylalanine or tryptophan. Each record gives: V gene, D gene, J gene, CDR3 protein. D genes are given only for firm matches.

TRBV5-6,.,TRBJ1-2,CASSSGPSRSYGYTF
TRBV9,.,TRBJ2-4,CASSARGGPGGNIQYF
TRBV30,.,TRBJ2-7,CAWSVQDDREQYF
TRBV18,.,TRBJ1-2,CASSPGDGYTF
TRBV6-1,.,TRBJ1-5,CASSEVPHQPQHF
TRBV28,.,TRBJ2-1,CASSLASGPYNEQFF
TRBV7-9,.,TRBJ2-5,CASSLVQETQYF
TRBV9,TRBD2,TRBJ2-7,CASSPSSGTRGYEQYF
TRBV2,TRBD1,TRBJ2-5,CASSGGQGRQETQYF
TRBV4-3,.,TRBJ2-1,CASSQASGVYNEQFF
TRBV29-1,.,TRBJ1-3,CSVSGDTRDTIYF
TRBV7-9,TRBD1,TRBJ2-7,CASSPRTGHYEQYF
TRBV6-1,TRBD1,TRBJ2-7,CASSASTGLLYEQYF
TRBV27,.,TRBJ1-1,CASSYSSPDTEAFF
TRBV10-3,.,TRBJ2-7,CAITDSDTYEQYF
TRBV6-5,TRBD2,TRBJ2-1,CASSKGLAVYNEQFF
TRBV2,.,TRBJ2-3,CAISGGADTQYF